This paragraph reports one TCR beta chain. The antigen is not known. PCR employed 60 Vbeta and 13 Jbeta primers. Only in-frame clones appear in the TCRdb table, and some are missing; sequencing was by immunoSEQ multiplex PCR. The profile covers approximately 130,000 clones, with about 80% appearing a single time and about 8.3% taken by the ten largest. The data derive from a study of cytomegalovirus exposure and HLA in healthy donors. Study-wide context: HLA-typed donors were the source of about 85 million unique TCRs, which an early data release held. Study findings and constraints: Information on immune exposure was restricted to one variable (CMV serostatus). Later examination showed HLA-associated TCR beta chains had greater clonal expansion than equally common others. There were approximately 150 TCR beta chains listed as cytomegalovirus-associated.

Germline CDR1 is SEHNR and CDR2 is FQNEAQ (reference sequence). V gave up 5 bases and J gave up 6 bases; unmatched junction bases: 8. This CDR3 contains 14 residues. Sequenced input: PBMCs. This TCR came from a woman between 45 and 65 years old in good health and CMV-seropositive. The chain employs TRBV7-9 and TRBJ2-3; 7 positions agree with TRBD2. CDR3 nucleotide sequence: TGTGCCAGCAGCCCCAGCGGGGCTCGCGATACGCAGTATTTT. Translating gives CASSPSGARDTQYF.